This T cell receptor (beta chain) comes out of a study of blood T cell repertoires in COVID-19. Study background: Researchers got acute and convalescent COVID-19 samples from the United States, Italy and Spain. PBMCs, B-cell-depleted T cells, or T cells provided the cDNA or gDNA that made up the material.

Per the authors' pipeline: Scientists estimated how many nucleated cells there were by amplifying reference gene primers. Profiling relied on immunoSEQ multiplex PCR, and the TCRdb table lists in-frame clones only, not all of them. V, J and clone size derive from that table, while D and trimming were established from the DNA sequence. The sample lists more than 95,000 clones, around 86% occurring once. The CDR3 is 16 residues long. CDR1 is MNHEY and CDR2 is SMNVEV in the germline V gene (reference sequence). With V trimmed by 6 bases and J by 0 bases, 7 bases remained unmatched. The rearrangement uses TRBV27 and TRBJ1-1; 10 nucleotides align to TRBD1. Material for sequencing was peripheral blood. The sequence derives from a man aged 60 to 75 with acute or convalescent COVID-19. CDR3 nucleotide sequence: TGTGCCAGCAGGGGACAGGGGTTCTTCATGAACACTGAAGCTTTCTTT. Its translation is CASRGQGFFMNTEAFF.